In its sample, the clone carrying this T cell receptor beta chain was seen a few times. Antigen specificity is unknown. These data originate in a study of response to subunit inactivated influenza vaccine. Study-level findings and limits: Few additional T cells are recruited per seasonal influenza vaccination, authors suggested.

TCRdb processed the RT-PCR reads anew with MiXCR; each CDR3 protein has one entry. The sample has 540,000 or so distinct CDR3 sequences; over 10% are singletons. Trimming took 0 bases from V and 1 from J, leaving 12 bases between them. CDR3 length: 16 residues. From germline, CDR1 is SGHVS and CDR2 FQNEAQ. The chain uses TRBV7-8 and TRBJ1-1, with TRBD1 as a possible D gene (5 bases). The receptor was isolated from a man aged 50 to 60 who received an inactivated influenza vaccine. The source material was PBMCs from blood, sampled more than 35 days after vaccination. CDR3 bases: TGTGCCAGCAGCTTAGCTCCGGGACGACCGAACACTGAAGCTTTCTTT. This gives the protein CASSLAPGRPNTEAFF.